The 5 T cell receptor beta chains below were found in one sample sequenced in a study of shared clonotypes between healthy human individuals. Measured with immunoSEQ multiplex PCR; TCRdb has only the in-frame clones, and not every one. Of about 1.1 million clones in the sample, around three quarters are singletons; the top ten hold 0.7% to 0.95%. The sample consisted of memory CD4+ T cells from PBMCs. Indicated subset: CD45RA-negative fraction. These receptor sequences come from a young man in good health. Some clones in this sample may be carry-over from other donors' samples.

The chain employs TRBV2 and TRBJ1-5; 7 bases align to TRBD1. CDR3 length: 15 amino acids. The germline CDR1 and CDR2 sequences are SNHLY and FYNNEI. J lost 0 bases, V lost 6 bases, and 5 bases had no gene match. The CDR3 loop is CASSPRGVSNQPQHF. As DNA, the CDR3 is TGTGCCAGCAGCCCCAGGGGGGTTAGCAATCAGCCCCAGCATTTT.

The chain has TRBV9 and TRBJ2-5, with D tentatively TRBD1 (5 bases). Germline CDR1 reads SGDLS; CDR2 reads YYNGEE. The CDR3 extends over 13 amino acids. Trimming stripped 2 bases from V and 1 base from J, with 6 bases between. Here the CDR3 DNA reads TGTGCCAGCAGCGTGACAGCCCAAGAGACCCAGTACTTC. It codes for CASSVTAQETQYF.

In its sample, this clone was seen once. The chain joins TRBV7-9 to TRBJ1-2; 12 bases match TRBD1. Germline CDR1 SEHNR, CDR2 FQNEAQ (reference sequence). There are 14 residues in the CDR3. Trimming removed 5 bases from V and 4 bases from J; junction bases left unmatched: 2. The CDR3 sequence is CASSTGQGAYGYTF. The CDR3 DNA follows: TGTGCCAGCAGCACGGGACAGGGGGCCTATGGCTACACCTTC.

The rearrangement uses TRBV28 and TRBJ1-2; tentatively, D is TRBD1 (6 bases). The CDR3 runs to 15 residues. The germline V and J ends were trimmed by 4 bases and 4 bases, with 16 bases remaining between them. Germline CDR1 MDHEN, CDR2 SYDVKM. CDR3 in amino acids: CASSSSGVGSYGYTF. CDR3 sequence (DNA): TGTGCCAGCAGTTCTTCAGGGGTGGGGAGCTATGGCTACACCTTC.

The rearrangement joins TRBV2 to TRBJ2-5; 7 nucleotides line up with TRBD2. The V gene's germline CDR1 is SNHLY and CDR2 FYNNEI. The trim removed 6 bases at V and 0 bases at J, leaving 4 bases unmatched. CDR3 length: 14 amino acids. The CDR3 loop reads CASSVRGYQETQYF. DNA of the CDR3: TGTGCCAGCAGCGTGCGGGGGTACCAAGAGACCCAGTACTTC.